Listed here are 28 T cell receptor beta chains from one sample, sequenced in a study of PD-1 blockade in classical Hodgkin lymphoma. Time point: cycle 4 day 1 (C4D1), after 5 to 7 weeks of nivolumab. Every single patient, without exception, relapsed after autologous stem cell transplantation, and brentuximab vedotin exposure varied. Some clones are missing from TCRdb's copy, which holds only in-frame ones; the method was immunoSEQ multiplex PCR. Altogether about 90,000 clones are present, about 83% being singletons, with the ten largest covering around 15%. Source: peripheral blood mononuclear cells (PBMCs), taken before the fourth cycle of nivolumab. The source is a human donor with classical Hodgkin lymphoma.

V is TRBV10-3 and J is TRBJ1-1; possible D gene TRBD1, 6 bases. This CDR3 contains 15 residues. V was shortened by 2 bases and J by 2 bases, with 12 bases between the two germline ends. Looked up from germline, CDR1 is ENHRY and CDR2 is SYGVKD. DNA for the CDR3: TGTGCCATCAGTGAGCTTCAGGGGCTTAACACTGAAGCTTTCTTT. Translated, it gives CAISELQGLNTEAFF.

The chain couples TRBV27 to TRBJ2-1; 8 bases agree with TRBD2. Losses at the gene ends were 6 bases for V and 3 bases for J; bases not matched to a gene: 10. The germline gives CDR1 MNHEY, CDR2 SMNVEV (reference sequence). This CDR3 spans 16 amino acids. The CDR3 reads CASRASGPMSYNEQFF. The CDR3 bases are TGTGCCAGCAGGGCTAGCGGGCCTATGAGCTACAATGAGCAGTTCTTC.

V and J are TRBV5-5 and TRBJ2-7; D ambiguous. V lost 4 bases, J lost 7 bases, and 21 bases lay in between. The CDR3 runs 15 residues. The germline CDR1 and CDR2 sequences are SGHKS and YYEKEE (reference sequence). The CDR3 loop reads CASSRDPISFGEQYF. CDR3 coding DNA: TGTGCCAGCAGCCGAGACCCAATATCCTTCGGGGAGCAGTACTTC. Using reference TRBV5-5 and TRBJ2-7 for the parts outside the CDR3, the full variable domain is DAGVTQSPTHLIKTRGQQVTLRCSPISGHKSVSWYQQVLGQGPQFIFQYYEKEERGRGNFPDRFSARQFPNYSSELNVNALLLGDSALYLCASSRDPISFGEQYFGPGTRLTVT.

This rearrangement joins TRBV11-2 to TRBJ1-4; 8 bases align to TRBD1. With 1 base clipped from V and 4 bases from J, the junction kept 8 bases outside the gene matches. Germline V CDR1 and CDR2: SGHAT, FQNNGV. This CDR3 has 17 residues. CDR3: CASSLGARGPGNEKLFF. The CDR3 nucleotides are TGTGCCAGCAGCTTAGGGGCCAGGGGGCCGGGTAATGAAAAACTGTTTTTT.

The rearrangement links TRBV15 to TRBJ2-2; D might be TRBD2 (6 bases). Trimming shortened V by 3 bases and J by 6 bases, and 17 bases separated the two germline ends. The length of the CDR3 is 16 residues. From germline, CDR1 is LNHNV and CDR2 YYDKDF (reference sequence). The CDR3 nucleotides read TGTGCCACCAGCAGTAGACTAGAGATGTTCGCCGGGGAGCTGTTTTTT. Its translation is CATSSRLEMFAGELFF. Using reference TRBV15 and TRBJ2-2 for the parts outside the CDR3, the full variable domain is DAMVIQNPRYQVTQFGKPVTLSCSQTLNHNVMYWYQQKSSQAPKLLFHYYDKDFNNEADTPDNFQSRRPNTSFCFLDIRSPGLGDTAMYLCATSSRLEMFAGELFFGEGSRLTVL.

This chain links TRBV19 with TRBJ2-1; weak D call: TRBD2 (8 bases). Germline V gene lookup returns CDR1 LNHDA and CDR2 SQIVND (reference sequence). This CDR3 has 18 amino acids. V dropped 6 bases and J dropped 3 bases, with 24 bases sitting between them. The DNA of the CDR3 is TGTGCCAGTAGCAGGGACAGACATAGCGGGACGAGCTACAATGAGCAGTTCTTC. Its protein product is CASSRDRHSGTSYNEQFF.

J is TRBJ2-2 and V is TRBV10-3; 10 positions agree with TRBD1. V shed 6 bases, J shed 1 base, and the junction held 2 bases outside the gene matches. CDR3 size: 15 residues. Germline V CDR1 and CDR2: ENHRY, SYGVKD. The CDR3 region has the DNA TGTGCCATCAGAGGGACAGGGGTGAACACCGGGGAGCTGTTTTTT. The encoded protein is CAIRGTGVNTGELFF.

CDR3 nucleotide sequence: TGCAGCGTGGAGGTCGGGGCGGATACGCAGTATTTT. It translates to CSVEVGADTQYF. The chain combines TRBV29-1 with TRBJ2-3; either TRBD1 or TRBD2 may supply D (5 bases each). CDR1 and CDR2 from the germline V gene are SQVTM and ANQGSEA. CDR3 length equals 12 residues. Trimming pared 6 bases from V and 6 bases from J, leaving 13 bases between.

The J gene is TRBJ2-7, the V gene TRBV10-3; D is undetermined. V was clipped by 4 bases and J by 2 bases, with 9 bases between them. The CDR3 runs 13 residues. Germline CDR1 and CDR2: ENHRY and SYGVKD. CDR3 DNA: TGTGCCATCAGTGTTTTCCCCCCCTACGAGCAGTACTTC. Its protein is CAISVFPPYEQYF.

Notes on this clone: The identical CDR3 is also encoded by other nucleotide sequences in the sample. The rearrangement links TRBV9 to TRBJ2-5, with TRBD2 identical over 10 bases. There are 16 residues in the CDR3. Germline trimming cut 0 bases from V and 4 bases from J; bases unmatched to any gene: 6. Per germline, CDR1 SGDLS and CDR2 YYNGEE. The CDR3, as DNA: TGTGCCAGCAGCGTAGGATTAGCGGGAGGTAGAGAGACCCAGTACTTC. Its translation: CASSVGLAGGRETQYF.

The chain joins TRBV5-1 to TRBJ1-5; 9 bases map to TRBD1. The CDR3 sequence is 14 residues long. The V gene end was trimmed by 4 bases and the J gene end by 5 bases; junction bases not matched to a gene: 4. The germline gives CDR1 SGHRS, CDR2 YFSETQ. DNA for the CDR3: TGCGCCAGCAGCCCCGGGACAGGGCATCAGCCCCAGCATTTT. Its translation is CASSPGTGHQPQHF.

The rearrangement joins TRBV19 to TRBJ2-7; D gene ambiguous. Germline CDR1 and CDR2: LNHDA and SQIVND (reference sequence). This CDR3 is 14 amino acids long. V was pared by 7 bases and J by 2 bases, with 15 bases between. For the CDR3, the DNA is TGTGCCAGTACAACTGTAGGACCTCCCTACGAGCAGTACTTC. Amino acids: CASTTVGPPYEQYF. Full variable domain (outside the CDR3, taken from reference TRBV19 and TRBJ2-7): DGGITQSPKYLFRKEGQNVTLSCEQNLNHDAMYWYRQDPGQGLRLIYYSQIVNDFQKGDIAEGYSVSREKKESFPLTVTSAQKNPTAFYLCASTTVGPPYEQYFGPGTRLTVT.

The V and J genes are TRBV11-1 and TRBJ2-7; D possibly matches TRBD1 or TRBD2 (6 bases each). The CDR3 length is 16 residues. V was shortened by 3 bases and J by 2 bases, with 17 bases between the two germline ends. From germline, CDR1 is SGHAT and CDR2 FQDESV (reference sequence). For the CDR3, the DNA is TGTGCCAGCAGCTTTGGGCTGACGGGGGCACCCTACGAGCAGTACTTC. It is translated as CASSFGLTGAPYEQYF.

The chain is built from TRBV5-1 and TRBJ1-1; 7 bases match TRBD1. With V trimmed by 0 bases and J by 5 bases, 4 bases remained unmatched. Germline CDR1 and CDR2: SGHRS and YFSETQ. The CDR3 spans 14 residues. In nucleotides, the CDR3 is TGCGCCAGCAGCTTGGACAGGGGTTGGACTGAAGCTTTCTTT. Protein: CASSLDRGWTEAFF.

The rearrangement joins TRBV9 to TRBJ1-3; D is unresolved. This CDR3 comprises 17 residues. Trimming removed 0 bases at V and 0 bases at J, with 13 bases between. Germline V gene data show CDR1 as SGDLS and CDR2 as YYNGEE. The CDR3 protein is CASSVGRRAFSGNTIYF. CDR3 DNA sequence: TGTGCCAGCAGCGTAGGTCGTAGGGCGTTCTCTGGAAACACCATATATTTT.

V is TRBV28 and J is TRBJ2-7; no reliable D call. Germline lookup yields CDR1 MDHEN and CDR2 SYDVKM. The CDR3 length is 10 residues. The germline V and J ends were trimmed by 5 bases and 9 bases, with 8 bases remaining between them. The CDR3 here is CASSNGRQYF. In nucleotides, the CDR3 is TGTGCCAGCAGTAACGGTCGGCAGTACTTC.

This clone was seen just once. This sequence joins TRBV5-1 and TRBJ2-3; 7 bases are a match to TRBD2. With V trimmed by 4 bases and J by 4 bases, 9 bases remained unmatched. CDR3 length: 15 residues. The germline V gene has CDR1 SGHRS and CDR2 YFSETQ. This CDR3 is CASSPREALADTQYF. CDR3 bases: TGCGCCAGCAGCCCCCGGGAGGCTTTGGCAGATACGCAGTATTTT.

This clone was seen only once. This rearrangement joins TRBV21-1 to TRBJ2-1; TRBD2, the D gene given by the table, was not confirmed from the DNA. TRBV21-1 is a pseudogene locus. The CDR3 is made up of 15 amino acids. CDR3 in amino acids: CASSKRGSSYNEQFF. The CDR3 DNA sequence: TGTGCCAGCAGCAAACGGGGGAGCTCCTACAATGAGCAGTTCTTC.

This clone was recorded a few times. CDR3 nucleotide sequence: TGTGCCAGCAGTTCGACGGGGAAGACCCAGTACTTC. This gives the protein CASSSTGKTQYF. The J gene is TRBJ2-5, the V gene TRBV27; maybe TRBD2 (5 bases). There are 12 residues in the CDR3. Trimming took 4 bases from V and 6 from J, leaving 9 bases between them. CDR1 and CDR2 from the germline V gene are MNHEY and SMNVEV (reference sequence).

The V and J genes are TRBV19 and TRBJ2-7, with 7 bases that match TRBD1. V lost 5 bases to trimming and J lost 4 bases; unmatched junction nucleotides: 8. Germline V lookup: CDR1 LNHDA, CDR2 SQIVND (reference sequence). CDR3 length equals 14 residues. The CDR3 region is CASSSPDRSYEQYF. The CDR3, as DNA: TGTGCCAGTAGTTCCCCGGACAGGTCGTACGAGCAGTACTTC. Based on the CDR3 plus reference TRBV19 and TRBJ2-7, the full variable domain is DGGITQSPKYLFRKEGQNVTLSCEQNLNHDAMYWYRQDPGQGLRLIYYSQIVNDFQKGDIAEGYSVSREKKESFPLTVTSAQKNPTAFYLCASSSPDRSYEQYFGPGTRLTVT.

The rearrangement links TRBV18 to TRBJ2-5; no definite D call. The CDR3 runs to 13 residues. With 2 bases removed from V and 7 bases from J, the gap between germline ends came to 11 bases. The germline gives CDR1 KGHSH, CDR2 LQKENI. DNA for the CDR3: TGTGCCAGCTCACCAACCGAGGCAGGGACCCAGTACTTC. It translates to CASSPTEAGTQYF. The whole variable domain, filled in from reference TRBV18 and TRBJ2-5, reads NAGVMQNPRHLVRRRGQEARLRCSPMKGHSHVYWYRQLPEEGLKFMVYLQKENIIDESGMPKERFSAEFPKEGPSILRIQQVVRGDSAAYFCASSPTEAGTQYFGPGTRLLVL.

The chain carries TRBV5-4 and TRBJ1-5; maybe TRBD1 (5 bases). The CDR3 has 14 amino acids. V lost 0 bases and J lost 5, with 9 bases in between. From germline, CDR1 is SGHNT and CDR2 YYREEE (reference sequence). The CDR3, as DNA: TGTGCCAGCAGCTTGGCGGGGGGAGATCAGCCCCAGCATTTT. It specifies CASSLAGGDQPQHF. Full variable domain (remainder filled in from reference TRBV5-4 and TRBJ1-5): ETGVTQSPTHLIKTRGQQVTLRCSSQSGHNTVSWYQQALGQGPQFIFQYYREEENGRGNFPPRFSGLQFPNYSSELNVNALELDDSALYLCASSLAGGDQPQHFGDGTRLSIL.

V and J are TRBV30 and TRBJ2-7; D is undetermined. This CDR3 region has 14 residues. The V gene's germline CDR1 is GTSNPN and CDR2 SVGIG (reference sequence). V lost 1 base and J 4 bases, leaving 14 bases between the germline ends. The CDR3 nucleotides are TGTGCCTGGAGTGAGGGCAGCCCGTCGTACGAGCAGTACTTC. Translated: CAWSEGSPSYEQYF.

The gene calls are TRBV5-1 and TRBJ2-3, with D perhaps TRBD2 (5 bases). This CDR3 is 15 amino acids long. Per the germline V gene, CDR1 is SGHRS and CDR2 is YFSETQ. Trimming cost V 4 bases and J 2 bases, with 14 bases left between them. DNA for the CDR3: TGCGCCAGCAGCGGAGCTAGCCCTCCCACAGATACGCAGTATTTT. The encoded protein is CASSGASPPTDTQYF.

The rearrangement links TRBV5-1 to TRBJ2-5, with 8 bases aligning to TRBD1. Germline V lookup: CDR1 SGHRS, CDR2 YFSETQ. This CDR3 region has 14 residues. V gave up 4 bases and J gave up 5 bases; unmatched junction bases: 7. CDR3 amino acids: CASSHGTGPETQYF. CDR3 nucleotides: TGCGCCAGCAGCCACGGGACAGGCCCCGAGACCCAGTACTTC.

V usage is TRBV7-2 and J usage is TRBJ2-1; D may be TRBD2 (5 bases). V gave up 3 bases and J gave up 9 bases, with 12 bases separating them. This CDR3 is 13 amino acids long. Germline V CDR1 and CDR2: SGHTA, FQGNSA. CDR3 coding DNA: TGTGCCAGCAGCTTTCGCTACGGAGGTGAGCAGTTCTTC. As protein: CASSFRYGGEQFF. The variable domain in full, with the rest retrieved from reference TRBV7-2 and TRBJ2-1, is GAGVSQSPSNKVTEKGKDVELRCDPISGHTALYWYRQSLGQGLEFLIYFQGNSAPDKSGLPSDRFSAERTGGSVSTLTIQRTQQEDSAVYLCASSFRYGGEQFFGPGTRLTVL.

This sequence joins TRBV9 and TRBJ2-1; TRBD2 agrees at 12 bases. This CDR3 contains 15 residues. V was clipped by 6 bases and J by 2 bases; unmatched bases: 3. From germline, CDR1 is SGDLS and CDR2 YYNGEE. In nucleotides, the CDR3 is TGTGCCAGCAACCTAGCGGGAGGGCCCTACAATGAGCAGTTCTTC. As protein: CASNLAGGPYNEQFF.

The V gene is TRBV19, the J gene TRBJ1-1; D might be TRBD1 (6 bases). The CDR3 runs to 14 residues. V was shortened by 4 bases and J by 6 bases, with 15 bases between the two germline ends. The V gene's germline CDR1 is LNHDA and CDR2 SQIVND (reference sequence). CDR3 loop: CASSTNRVSPEAFF. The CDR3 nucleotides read TGTGCCAGTAGTACCAACAGGGTTAGCCCTGAAGCTTTCTTT.